This T cell receptor beta chain was documented in a study of a mutant IDH1 vaccine in newly diagnosed glioma (dated by TCRdb to about 2021). As for the study more broadly: Of the approximately 33 patients who were treated, about 62% were male and 37.5% were female, and the mean age was around 40 years. Prior to enrollment, patients had been given standard therapy consisting of radiotherapy alone, temozolomide alone, or radiochemotherapy with temozolomide, with the combination given to most patients. Peripheral blood was drawn at six visits: V03 (baseline), V05, V07, V10, V12 and V13. Longitudinal TCRB deep sequencing was done for some 26 treated patients, wherever samples were available for exploratory analyses. Points the paper makes about the study in general: Immune responses induced by the vaccine were seen in 93.3% of patients across multiple MHC alleles. Pseudoprogression appeared unrelated to alterations in the top peripheral T cell clonotypes detected by TCRB sequencing. According to the authors, sample limitations meant that analyses of patient blood samples could not be reproduced. Selection of PBMC samples for TCRB deep sequencing was based on availability.

The protocol used for the library was the immunoSEQ multiplex PCR assay. Rearranged TCR beta chain sequences were amplified with the hsTCRB Kit following the manufacturer's protocol. TCRB libraries were sequenced on an Illumina MiSeq. The authors' analysis ran thus. Demultiplexing, trimming and gene mapping were performed with the kit vendor's proprietary platform. TCRdb took this table from immuneACCESS and kept in-frame rearrangements with V and J called. Such tables lack part of the clones; where checked against another copy, unresolved V genes explain under half of the gap, and the rest is unexplained. V and J calls and clone size are as listed in that table; D and trimming were resolved from the DNA. The sample table shows some 87,000 clones, and around 80% are seen once. Of the sample, less than 8.5% falls within the top ten clones. Notes on this clone: It lacks a known antigen. There are no base qualities to consult, and no much larger clone falls within one base.

The time point tag for this specimen amounts to: baseline, week 1 (first vaccination visit). According to the study, the label for this sample's treatment or condition signals: pre-vaccination baseline after standard-of-care therapy. Newly diagnosed WHO grade 3 or 4 IDH1-mutant astrocytomas showing loss of nuclear ATRX were present in the donors. The samples were drawn from NOA16, a multicentre, single-arm, open-label phase I trial in Germany that tested a mutant IDH1 peptide vaccine in humans for the first time. Visit V03 blood draws served as the baseline sample for immunogenicity testing. Genomic DNA for TCRB sequencing was extracted from EDTA blood using the DNeasy Blood and Tissue Kit. The junction shows trimming of 6 bases on V and 8 bases on J, and the gene matches do not reach 12 bases of it. According to the germline V gene (reference sequence), CDR1 reads MNHEY and CDR2 reads SMNVEV. Spanning cysteine to phenylalanine, the CDR3 consists of 16 amino acids. Of the read, only the CDR3 DNA is kept; its 48 bases are in frame from base 1.

This sequence uses TRBV27 and TRBJ2-3; the central 12 bases match TRBD2. This receptor was taken from a man aged 40-50 years with glioma. Specimen: PBMCs, collected from a glioma patient treated with radiotherapy, temozolomide or both. The DNA reads as follows: TGTGCCAGCAGCCAGACTAGCGGGAGCTTCTTGATTACGCAGTATTTT. It codes for CASSQTSGSFLITQYF.